These 23 T cell receptor beta chains were sequenced from one sample in a study of shared clonotypes between healthy human individuals. The protocol was immunoSEQ multiplex PCR, while the TCRdb copy is restricted to in-frame clones and leaves out a portion. Among about a million clones listed, about three quarters were seen once. Source material: memory CD4+ T cells sorted from blood. Subset described: CD45RA-negative fraction. The receptor set was obtained from a man aged 18 to 29 in good health.

The gene calls are TRBV7-2 and TRBJ1-1; TRBD1 agrees at 8 bases. This CDR3 is built from 12 residues. From germline, CDR1 is SGHTA and CDR2 FQGNSA. Trimming took 5 bases from V and 9 from J; bases not matched to a gene: 5. This CDR3 reads CASSPSRGQAFF. The CDR3 DNA reads as TGTGCCAGCAGCCCTTCCAGGGGGCAAGCTTTCTTT.

The CDR3 is CASSRDSSTYEQYF. In nucleotides, the CDR3 is TGCGCCAGCAGTAGGGACTCCTCTACCTACGAGCAGTACTTC. The chain combines TRBV10-1 with TRBJ2-7; TRBD2 might be the D (6 bases). Trimming removed 5 bases at V and 2 bases at J, with 13 bases between. The CDR3 totals 14 residues. Germline V lookup: CDR1 WNHNN, CDR2 SYGVQD (reference sequence).

The sample holds one count of this clone. The DNA for the CDR3 is TGTGCCAGCAGCCAAGTCGGGGGGAGGCCAGATACGCAGTATTTT. It codes for CASSQVGGRPDTQYF. The chain couples TRBV7-2 to TRBJ2-3, with 7 bases matching TRBD2. This CDR3 is 15 amino acids long. Looked up from germline, CDR1 is SGHTA and CDR2 is FQGNSA. With 5 bases clipped from V and 4 bases from J, the junction kept 9 bases outside the gene matches.

The rearrangement uses TRBV7-3 and TRBJ1-2, with D possibly matching TRBD1 (5 bases). The CDR3 runs to 14 residues. The germline CDR1 and CDR2 sequences are SGHTA and FQGTGA. The germline V and J ends were trimmed by 2 bases and 7 bases, with 14 bases remaining between them. The CDR3 sequence: CASSLGLGGGGYTF. DNA for the CDR3: TGTGCCAGCAGCTTAGGGTTAGGTGGGGGTGGCTACACCTTC. The full variable domain, with the rest looked up from reference TRBV7-3 and TRBJ1-2, is GAGVSQTPSNKVTEKGKYVELRCDPISGHTALYWYRQSLGQGPEFLIYFQGTGAADDSGLPNDRFFAVRPEGSVSTLKIQRTERGDSAVYLCASSLGLGGGGYTFGSGTRLTVV.

The chain uses TRBV14 and TRBJ1-3; D unclear. CDR3 size: 14 residues. The germline CDR1 and CDR2 sequences are SGHDN and FVKESK. Trimming shortened V by 6 bases and J by 0 bases, and 9 bases separated the two germline ends. DNA for the CDR3: TGTGCCAGCAGTTCCAGCCTCTCTGGAAACACCATATATTTT. Translated: CASSSSLSGNTIYF.

This clone appeared once. The chain's CDR3 is CASSWPGQGATEAFF. The CDR3 DNA reads as TGTGCCAGCAGCTGGCCGGGACAGGGGGCCACTGAAGCTTTCTTT. This rearrangement joins TRBV11-3 to TRBJ1-1; 12 bases match TRBD1. The CDR3 is 15 residues long. After removal of 4 bases from V and 4 bases from J, the junction contained 4 bases not matched to a gene. Germline V CDR1 and CDR2: SGHNT, YENEEA.

The chain combines TRBV5-6 with TRBJ2-7; D possibly uses TRBD1 or TRBD2 (5 bases each). V shed 0 bases and J shed 6 bases, with 13 bases lying between them. The germline gives CDR1 SGHDT, CDR2 YYEEEE. The CDR3 has 14 residues. The CDR3 protein is CASSLARDRGEQYF. CDR3 nucleotides: TGTGCCAGCAGCTTGGCTAGGGACCGGGGCGAGCAGTACTTC.

For this clone: The sample holds other DNA sequences that translate to the same CDR3. The chain links TRBV18 to TRBJ1-1; D gene unclear. The CDR3 has 13 amino acids. V lost 4 bases, J lost 2 bases, and 8 bases lay in between. Germline lookup yields CDR1 KGHSH and CDR2 LQKENI. The CDR3 here is CASSQSVNTEAFF. DNA for the CDR3: TGTGCCAGCTCACAGTCCGTAAACACTGAAGCTTTCTTT.

This sequence joins TRBV7-3 and TRBJ1-2, with D maybe TRBD1 (6 bases). Trimming left V 3 bases short and J 8 bases short, with 13 bases between. The germline V gene has CDR1 SGHTA and CDR2 FQGTGA. The CDR3 spans 13 residues. The CDR3 protein is CASSFGAGVGYTF. CDR3 bases: TGTGCCAGCAGCTTCGGGGCAGGGGTCGGCTACACCTTC.

The rearrangement uses TRBV5-4 and TRBJ2-7, with 7 bases fitting TRBD2. This CDR3 contains 16 residues. The germline V gene encodes CDR1 SGHNT and CDR2 YYREEE (reference sequence). V shed 3 bases and J 3 bases; nucleotides not matched to a gene: 12. Here the CDR3 reads CASSSVVTGGSYEQYF. The CDR3 coding sequence is TGTGCCAGCAGCTCGGTCGTTACGGGAGGAAGCTACGAGCAGTACTTC. Using reference TRBV5-4 and TRBJ2-7 for the parts outside the CDR3, the full variable domain is ETGVTQSPTHLIKTRGQQVTLRCSSQSGHNTVSWYQQALGQGPQFIFQYYREEENGRGNFPPRFSGLQFPNYSSELNVNALELDDSALYLCASSSVVTGGSYEQYFGPGTRLTVT.

V usage is TRBV5-1 and J usage is TRBJ1-5, with D unresolved. The V gene's germline CDR1 is SGHRS and CDR2 YFSETQ. V was shortened by 4 bases and J by 4 bases, with 15 bases between the two germline ends. The CDR3 has 15 amino acids. CDR3 loop: CASSRSGLLNQPQHF. CDR3 nucleotides: TGCGCCAGCAGCCGATCCGGACTTTTAAATCAGCCCCAGCATTTT.

This clone was picked up many times. This chain uses TRBV28 with TRBJ2-3; weak D call: TRBD2 (6 bases). Between the trimmed V and J ends, which lost 6 bases and 3 bases, there was a span of 16 bases. This CDR3 has 15 amino acids. CDR1 MDHEN and CDR2 SYDVKM come from the germline V gene. For the CDR3, the DNA is TGTGCCAGCAGCCAGGGCGGGATGAGAACAGATACGCAGTATTTT. Residues: CASSQGGMRTDTQYF.

The V call is TRBV6-1, the J call TRBJ2-3; 11 nucleotides line up with TRBD1. Germline-derived CDR1 and CDR2 are MNHNS and SASEGT. The CDR3 runs 16 residues. V was pared by 3 bases and J by 0 bases, with 2 bases of the junction left unmatched. The CDR3 sequence is CASSDRTGGSTDTQYF. The CDR3 coding sequence is TGTGCCAGCAGTGACCGGACAGGGGGCAGCACAGATACGCAGTATTTT.

This clone was counted between two and nine times. The gene calls are TRBV10-1 and TRBJ2-3; 13 bases map to TRBD2. The germline V gene has CDR1 WNHNN and CDR2 SYGVQD (reference sequence). The CDR3 runs 20 residues. V lost 7 bases, J lost 0 bases, and 16 bases stayed unmatched. The CDR3: CASTHSRGTSGVTSTDTQYF. The CDR3 DNA sequence: TGCGCCAGCACCCACTCCAGGGGGACTAGCGGGGTTACTAGCACAGATACGCAGTATTTT.

This clone was observed a few times. The chain employs TRBV7-2 and TRBJ2-6; D ambiguous. CDR3 length: 15 amino acids. V was shortened by 1 base and J by 0 bases, with 4 bases between the two germline ends. Germline V gene data show CDR1 as SGHTA and CDR2 as FQGNSA. CDR3: CASSLDGSGANVLTF. The CDR3 nucleotides are TGTGCCAGCAGCTTAGATGGCTCTGGGGCCAACGTCCTGACTTTC.

The V and J genes are TRBV6-1 and TRBJ1-2, with D perhaps TRBD1 (5 bases). The CDR3 runs 14 residues. V lost 6 bases and J 2 bases, leaving 13 bases between the germline ends. Germline V gene data show CDR1 as MNHNS and CDR2 as SASEGT. This CDR3 is CASSSRDGNYGYTF. The CDR3 DNA reads TGTGCCAGCAGCTCCCGGGACGGCAACTATGGCTACACCTTC.

CDR3 region: CASSRPQPYEQYF. DNA of the CDR3: TGTGCCAGCTCACGACCGCAACCCTACGAGCAGTACTTC. The V and J genes are TRBV18 and TRBJ2-7; D is unresolved. From germline, CDR1 is KGHSH and CDR2 LQKENI. V dropped 4 bases and J dropped 2 bases, with 9 bases sitting between them. This CDR3 is 13 amino acids long.

V usage is TRBV15 and J usage is TRBJ2-3; unclear D gene. The CDR3 runs to 14 residues. Germline lookup yields CDR1 LNHNV and CDR2 YYDKDF (reference sequence). V was cut by 3 bases and J by 4 bases, with 11 bases left in between. The CDR3 DNA sequence: TGTGCCACCAGCAGGCAGCCTGGCGCAGATACGCAGTATTTT. Translated, it gives CATSRQPGADTQYF.

This clone has only one observation. The rearrangement uses TRBV6-1 and TRBJ2-3, with 8 bases identical to TRBD2. Germline values: CDR1 MNHNS, CDR2 SASEGT. V dropped 3 bases and J dropped 8; count of bases not matched to a gene: 16. This CDR3 is 17 amino acids long. CDR3 bases: TGTGCCAGCAGTGAGGAAGGGAGGGGACTAGTTATCGCTACGCAGTATTTT. Protein: CASSEEGRGLVIATQYF.

The V and J genes are TRBV11-2 and TRBJ2-5, with 13 bases lining up with TRBD2. CDR3 length equals 15 residues. The V gene end was trimmed by 3 bases and the J gene end by 9 bases; junction bases not matched to a gene: 7. CDR1 and CDR2 (germline): SGHAT, FQNNGV. CDR3 in amino acids: CASSLGVGTSGAQYF. In nucleotides, the CDR3 is TGTGCCAGCAGCTTGGGGGTCGGGACTAGCGGGGCCCAGTACTTC.

The chain joins TRBV19 to TRBJ1-1; D possibly corresponds to TRBD1 (5 bases). CDR3 size: 13 residues. Trimming stripped 6 bases from V and 1 base from J, with 9 bases between. Germline lookup yields CDR1 LNHDA and CDR2 SQIVND (reference sequence). CDR3 sequence: CASRNGANTEAFF. The DNA for the CDR3 is TGTGCCAGTAGGAATGGGGCGAACACTGAAGCTTTCTTT.

The J gene is TRBJ2-7, the V gene TRBV6-1; 9 bases line up with TRBD1. The CDR3 is 16 residues long. Germline V lookup: CDR1 MNHNS, CDR2 SASEGT. With 6 bases clipped from V and 2 bases from J, the junction kept 11 bases outside the gene matches. DNA of the CDR3: TGTGCCAGCAGCGAACCTACAGGGGGCGGGCCCTACGAGCAGTACTTC. Translating it yields CASSEPTGGGPYEQYF.

The CDR3 nucleotides are TGTGCCAGCAGCTTAACACTGGGACAGCAGTATTCACCCCTCCACTTT. The encoded protein is CASSLTLGQQYSPLHF. This chain connects TRBV7-3 to TRBJ1-6; 7 bases agree with TRBD1. This CDR3 region has 16 residues. Losses at the gene ends were 0 bases for V and 8 bases for J; bases not matched to a gene: 7. The germline gives CDR1 SGHTA, CDR2 FQGTGA.